This T cell receptor beta chain originates from a study of T cells in Graves' hyperthyroidism and ophthalmopathy. Using RNA transcripts as the source, TCR beta CDR3 regions were amplified. An initial round of RT-PCR targeting the TCR CDR3 relied on the HTBI primer set. TCRdb analysed the multiplex PCR reads with MiXCR anew, one entry per CDR3 protein. The data contain some 180,000 distinct CDR3 sequences, over 15% of them singletons. Germline-derived CDR1 and CDR2 are MNHNS and SASEGT. V shed 6 bases and J 5 bases; nucleotides not matched to a gene: 11. CDR3 length: 18 amino acids. The receptor's source is a woman aged 45-60 years with Graves' hyperthyroidism. Sequenced input: blood. The rearrangement uses TRBV6-1 and TRBJ2-3; TRBD2 matches at 16 bases. Here the CDR3 DNA reads TGTGCCAGCAGCGTGGGGGGACTAGCGGGGGGGTCAGGAGATACGCAGTATTTT. Translation gives CASSVGGLAGGSGDTQYF.